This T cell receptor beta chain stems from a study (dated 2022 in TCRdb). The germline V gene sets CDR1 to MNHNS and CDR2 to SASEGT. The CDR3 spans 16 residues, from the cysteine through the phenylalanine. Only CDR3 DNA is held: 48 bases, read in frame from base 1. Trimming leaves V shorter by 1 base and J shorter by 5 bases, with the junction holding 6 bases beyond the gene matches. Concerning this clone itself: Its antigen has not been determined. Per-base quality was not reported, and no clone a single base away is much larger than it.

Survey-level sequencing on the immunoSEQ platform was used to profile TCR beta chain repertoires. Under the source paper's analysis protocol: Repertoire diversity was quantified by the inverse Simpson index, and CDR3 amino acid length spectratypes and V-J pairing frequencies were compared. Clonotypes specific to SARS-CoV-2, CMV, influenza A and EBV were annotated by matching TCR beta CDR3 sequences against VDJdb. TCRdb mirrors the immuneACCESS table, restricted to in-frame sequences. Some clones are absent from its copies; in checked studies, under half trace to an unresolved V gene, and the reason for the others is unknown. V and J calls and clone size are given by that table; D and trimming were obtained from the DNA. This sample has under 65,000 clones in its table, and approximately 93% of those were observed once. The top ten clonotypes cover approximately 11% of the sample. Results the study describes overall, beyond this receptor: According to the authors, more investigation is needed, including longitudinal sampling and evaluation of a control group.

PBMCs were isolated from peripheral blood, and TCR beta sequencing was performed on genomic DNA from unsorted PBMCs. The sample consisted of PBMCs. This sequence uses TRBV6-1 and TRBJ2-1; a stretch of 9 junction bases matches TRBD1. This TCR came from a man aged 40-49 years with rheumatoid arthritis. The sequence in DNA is TGTGCCAGCAGTGAAGGGACAGGGGAGTTCGACAATGAGCAGTTCTTC. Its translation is CASSEGTGEFDNEQFF.